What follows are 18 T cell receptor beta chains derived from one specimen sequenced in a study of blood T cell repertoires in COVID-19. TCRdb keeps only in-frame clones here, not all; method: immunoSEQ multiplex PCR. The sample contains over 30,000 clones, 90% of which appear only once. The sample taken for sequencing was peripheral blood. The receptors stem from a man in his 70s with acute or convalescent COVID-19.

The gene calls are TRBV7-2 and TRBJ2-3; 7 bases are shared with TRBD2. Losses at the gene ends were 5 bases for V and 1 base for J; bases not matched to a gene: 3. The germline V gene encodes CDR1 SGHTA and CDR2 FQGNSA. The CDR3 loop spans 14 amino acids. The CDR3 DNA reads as TGTGCCAGCAGCGCAACTAGCGGCACAGATACGCAGTATTTT. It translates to CASSATSGTDTQYF.

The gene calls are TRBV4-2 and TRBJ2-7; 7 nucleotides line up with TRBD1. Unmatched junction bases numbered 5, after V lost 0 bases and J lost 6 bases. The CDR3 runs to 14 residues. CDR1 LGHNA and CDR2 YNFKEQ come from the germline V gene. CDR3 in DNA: TGTGCCAGCAGCCAAGAAACAGGGGACCCCGAGCAGTACTTC. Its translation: CASSQETGDPEQYF.

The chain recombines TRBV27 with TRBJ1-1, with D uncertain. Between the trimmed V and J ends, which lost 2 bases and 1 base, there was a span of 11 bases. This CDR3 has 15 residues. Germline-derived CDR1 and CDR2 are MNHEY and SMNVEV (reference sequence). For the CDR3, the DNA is TGTGCCAGCAGTTTAGAGTATCCACGGAACACTGAAGCTTTCTTT. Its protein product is CASSLEYPRNTEAFF.

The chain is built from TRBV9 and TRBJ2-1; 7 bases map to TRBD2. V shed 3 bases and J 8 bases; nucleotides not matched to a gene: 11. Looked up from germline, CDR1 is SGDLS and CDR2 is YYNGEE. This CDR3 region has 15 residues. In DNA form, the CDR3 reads TGTGCCAGCAGCGCTGATGGGAGGGCCGGTGATGAGCAGTTCTTC. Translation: CASSADGRAGDEQFF.

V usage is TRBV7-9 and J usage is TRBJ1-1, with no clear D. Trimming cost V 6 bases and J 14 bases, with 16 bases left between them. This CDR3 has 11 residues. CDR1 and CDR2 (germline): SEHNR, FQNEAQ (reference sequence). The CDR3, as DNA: TGTGCCAGCAGTTATGACATGGCGCGCTTCTTT. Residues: CASSYDMARFF.

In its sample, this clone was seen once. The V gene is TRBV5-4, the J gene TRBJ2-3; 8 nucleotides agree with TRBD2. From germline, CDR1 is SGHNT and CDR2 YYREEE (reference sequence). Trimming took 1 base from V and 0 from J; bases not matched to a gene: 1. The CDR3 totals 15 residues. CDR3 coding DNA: TGTGCCAGCAGCTTGTCTAGCGGGAGCACAGATACGCAGTATTTT. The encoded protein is CASSLSSGSTDTQYF.

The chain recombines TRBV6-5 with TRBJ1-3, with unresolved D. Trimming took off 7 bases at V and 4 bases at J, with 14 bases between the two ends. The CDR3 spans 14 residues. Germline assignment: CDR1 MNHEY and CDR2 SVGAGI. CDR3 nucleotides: TGTGCCAGCAAACCCCCCCGCGGAGGAAACACCATATATTTT. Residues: CASKPPRGGNTIYF.

CDR3 sequence (DNA): TGTGCCAGCAGCTTAGGAGGGGACAGGGCAAACTATGGCTACACCTTC. This gives the protein CASSLGGDRANYGYTF. This chain uses TRBV7-9 with TRBJ1-2, with TRBD1 matching 9 bases. V was pared by 1 base and J by 2 bases, with 5 bases of the junction left unmatched. Germline V gene data show CDR1 as SEHNR and CDR2 as FQNEAQ (reference sequence). CDR3 size: 16 residues.

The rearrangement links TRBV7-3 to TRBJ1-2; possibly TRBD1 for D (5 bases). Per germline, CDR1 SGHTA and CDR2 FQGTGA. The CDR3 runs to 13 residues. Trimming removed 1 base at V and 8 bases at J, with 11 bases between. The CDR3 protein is CASSLNQGLGYTF. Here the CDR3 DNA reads TGTGCCAGCAGCTTAAATCAGGGTTTGGGCTACACCTTC. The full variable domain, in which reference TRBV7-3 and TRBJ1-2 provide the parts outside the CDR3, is GAGVSQTPSNKVTEKGKYVELRCDPISGHTALYWYRQSLGQGPEFLIYFQGTGAADDSGLPNDRFFAVRPEGSVSTLKIQRTERGDSAVYLCASSLNQGLGYTFGSGTRLTVV.

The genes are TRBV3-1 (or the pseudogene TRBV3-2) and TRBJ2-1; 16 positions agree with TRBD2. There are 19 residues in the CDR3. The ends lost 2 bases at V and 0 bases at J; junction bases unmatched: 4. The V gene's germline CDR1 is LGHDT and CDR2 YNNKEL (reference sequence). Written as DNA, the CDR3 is TGTGCCAGCAGCCAATTGGGGACTAGCGGGAGGGTCTCCTACAATGAGCAGTTCTTC. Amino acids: CASSQLGTSGRVSYNEQFF.

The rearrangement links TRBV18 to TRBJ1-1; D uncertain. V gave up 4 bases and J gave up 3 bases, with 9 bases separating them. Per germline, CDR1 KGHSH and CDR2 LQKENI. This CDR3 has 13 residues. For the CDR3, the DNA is TGTGCCAGCTCACTCGACGGGTACACTGAAGCTTTCTTT. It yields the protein CASSLDGYTEAFF.

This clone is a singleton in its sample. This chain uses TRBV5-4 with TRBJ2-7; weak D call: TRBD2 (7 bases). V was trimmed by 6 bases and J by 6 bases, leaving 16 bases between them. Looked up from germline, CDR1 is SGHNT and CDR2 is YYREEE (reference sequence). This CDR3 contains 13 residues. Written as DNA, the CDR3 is TGTGCCAGCAACACACCGGGGGGCGTCGAGCAGTACTTC. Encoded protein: CASNTPGGVEQYF. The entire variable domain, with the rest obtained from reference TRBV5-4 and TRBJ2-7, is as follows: ETGVTQSPTHLIKTRGQQVTLRCSSQSGHNTVSWYQQALGQGPQFIFQYYREEENGRGNFPPRFSGLQFPNYSSELNVNALELDDSALYLCASNTPGGVEQYFGPGTRLTVT.

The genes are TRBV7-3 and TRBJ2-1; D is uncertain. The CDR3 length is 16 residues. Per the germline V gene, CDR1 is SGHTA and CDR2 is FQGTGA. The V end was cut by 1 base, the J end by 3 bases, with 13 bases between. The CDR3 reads CASSLNPPGDYNEQFF. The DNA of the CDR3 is TGTGCCAGCAGCTTAAATCCCCCGGGTGACTACAATGAGCAGTTCTTC.

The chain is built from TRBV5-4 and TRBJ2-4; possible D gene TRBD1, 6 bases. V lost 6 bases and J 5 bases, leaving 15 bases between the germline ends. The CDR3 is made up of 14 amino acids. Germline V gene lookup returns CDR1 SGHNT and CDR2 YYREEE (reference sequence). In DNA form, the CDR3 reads TGTGCCAGCACCAACCGGGCAGGGGAAAACATTCAGTACTTC. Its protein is CASTNRAGENIQYF.

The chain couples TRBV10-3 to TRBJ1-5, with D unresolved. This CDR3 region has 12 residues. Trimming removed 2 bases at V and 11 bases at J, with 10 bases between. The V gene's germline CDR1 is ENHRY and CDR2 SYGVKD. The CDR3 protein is CAISEREGAQHF. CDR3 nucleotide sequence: TGTGCCATCAGTGAGAGGGAGGGAGCCCAGCATTTT.

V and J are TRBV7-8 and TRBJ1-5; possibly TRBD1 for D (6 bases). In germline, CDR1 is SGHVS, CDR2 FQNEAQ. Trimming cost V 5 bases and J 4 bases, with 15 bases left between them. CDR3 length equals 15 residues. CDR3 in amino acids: CASSPRDMGNQPQHF. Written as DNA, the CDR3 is TGTGCCAGCAGCCCCCGGGACATGGGGAATCAGCCCCAGCATTTT.

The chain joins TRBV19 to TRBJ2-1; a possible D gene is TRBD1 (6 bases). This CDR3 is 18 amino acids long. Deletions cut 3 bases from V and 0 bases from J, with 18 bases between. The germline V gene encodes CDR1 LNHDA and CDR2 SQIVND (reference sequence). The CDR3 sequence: CASSMESQVDSSYNEQFF. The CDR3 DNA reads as TGTGCCAGTAGTATGGAGAGTCAGGTGGACAGCTCCTACAATGAGCAGTTCTTC.

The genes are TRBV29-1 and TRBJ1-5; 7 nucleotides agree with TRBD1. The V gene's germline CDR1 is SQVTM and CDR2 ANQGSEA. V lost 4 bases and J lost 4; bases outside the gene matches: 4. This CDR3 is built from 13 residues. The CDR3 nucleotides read TGCAGCGTTGGGGACAGACGGAATCAGCCCCAGCATTTT. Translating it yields CSVGDRRNQPQHF.